This TCR beta chain originates from a study of cytomegalovirus exposure and HLA in healthy donors. CDR3 length equals 12 residues. Germline V gene lookup returns CDR1 GTSNPN and CDR2 SVGIG (reference sequence). Trimming stripped 6 bases from V and 0 bases from J, with 8 bases between. PCR used 60 Vbeta primers and 13 Jbeta primers. Method: immunoSEQ multiplex PCR; TCRdb's copy keeps in-frame clones and lacks some. The table includes approximately 130,000 clones, around 83% detected once. The chain couples TRBV30 to TRBJ1-1; perhaps TRBD1 as D (5 bases). Sequences were obtained from PBMCs. The sequence came from a girl aged 2-15 years in good health and CMV-seronegative. The CDR3 sequence is CACQGLNTEAFF. For the CDR3, the DNA is TGTGCCTGCCAGGGCCTGAACACTGAAGCTTTCTTT.